A single sample is the source of the 17 T cell receptor beta chains below, sequenced in a study of human T cells and chemical hapten exposure. Regarding time point: patch test 1, 2 weeks after DPC sensitization. Treatment given: therapeutic diphenylcyclopropenone sensitization with weekly scalp DPC. TCRdb itself ran the RACE reads through MiXCR, one entry per CDR3 protein. The sample has just under 350,000 distinct CDR3 sequences; around 7% are singletons. The material sequenced was whole blood, taken in connection with sensitization to the hapten diphenylcyclopropenone (DPC). Receptors originate from a young woman with alopecia areata. Some clones in this sample may be carry-over from other donors' samples.

The sample holds many counts of this clonotype. The chain is built from TRBV6-2 or TRBV6-3 and TRBJ1-1, with TRBD1 matching over 9 bases. Germline V gene sequence: CDR1 MNHEY, CDR2 SVGEGT. This CDR3 spans 14 amino acids. Unmatched junction bases numbered 5, after V lost 5 bases and J lost 4 bases. The CDR3 region is CASSPWTGATEAFF. The CDR3 DNA is TGTGCCAGCAGTCCGTGGACAGGGGCCACTGAAGCTTTCTTT.

This clonotype was found a few times. This chain connects TRBV18 to TRBJ1-5, with D perhaps matching TRBD1 (5 bases). From germline, CDR1 is KGHSH and CDR2 LQKENI. Deletions cut 6 bases from V and 2 bases from J, with 14 bases between. CDR3 length equals 15 residues. CDR3 amino acids: CASSTLGQGNQPQHF. The DNA of the CDR3 is TGTGCCAGCTCCACGCTGGGGCAGGGCAATCAGCCCCAGCATTTT.

This clonotype showed up just a few times. The gene calls are TRBV6-1 and TRBJ2-7; the match to TRBD2 covers 8 bases. The V gene's germline CDR1 is MNHNS and CDR2 SASEGT. The CDR3 runs to 15 residues. With V trimmed by 0 bases and J by 4 bases, 5 bases remained unmatched. CDR3: CASSEAALAVYEQYF. The CDR3 DNA sequence: TGTGCCAGCAGTGAAGCTGCACTAGCGGTGTACGAGCAGTACTTC.

The rearrangement uses TRBV7-9 and TRBJ1-2, with 7 bases identical to TRBD1. The CDR3 covers 15 residues. The germline CDR1 and CDR2 sequences are SEHNR and FQNEAQ (reference sequence). Trimming took 4 bases from V and 3 from J; bases not matched to a gene: 8. The CDR3 is CASSSRQGIDYGYTF. Here the CDR3 DNA reads TGTGCCAGCAGCTCCAGACAGGGTATCGACTATGGCTACACCTTC. The entire variable domain, with the rest obtained from reference TRBV7-9 and TRBJ1-2, is as follows: DTGVSQNPRHKITKRGQNVTFRCDPISEHNRLYWYRQTLGQGPEFLTYFQNEAQLEKSRLLSDRFSAERPKGSFSTLEIQRTEQGDSAMYLCASSSRQGIDYGYTFGSGTRLTVV.

This clonotype was seen a few times. The rearrangement joins TRBV5-1 to TRBJ1-1; D remains ambiguous. CDR1 SGHRS and CDR2 YFSETQ come from the germline V gene. Trimming removed 3 bases from V and 1 base from J, with 10 bases in between. The CDR3 has 14 amino acids. The CDR3: CASSSGGENTEAFF. In nucleotides, the CDR3 is TGCGCCAGCAGCTCGGGCGGGGAGAACACTGAAGCTTTCTTT.

This clonotype came up a few times. This chain links TRBV5-1 with TRBJ1-6, with D maybe TRBD1 (6 bases). Germline values: CDR1 SGHRS, CDR2 YFSETQ. The CDR3 is 16 amino acids. Trimming removed 5 bases from V and 3 bases from J, with 15 bases in between. Here the CDR3 DNA reads TGCGCCAGCAGGGGGACATTCGCAGTCTATAATTCACCCCTCCACTTT. As protein: CASRGTFAVYNSPLHF.

The J gene is TRBJ2-1, the V gene TRBV24-1; D unclear. Germline V CDR1 and CDR2: KGHDR, SFDVKD. The CDR3 spans 12 residues. Trimming pared 4 bases from V and 7 bases from J, leaving 7 bases between. The CDR3 here is CATSDPLNEQFF. CDR3 nucleotide sequence: TGTGCCACCAGTGACCCGTTGAATGAGCAGTTCTTC.

This clonotype occurred a few times. CDR3 nucleotides: TGTGCCAGCAGTCCCCGAGGGCGGGTTACGTATTTT. Residues: CASSPRGRVTYF. The V and J genes are TRBV27 and TRBJ2-3, with D possibly matching TRBD2 (5 bases). The V and J ends lost 5 bases and 14 bases respectively, with 17 bases between them. From germline, CDR1 is MNHEY and CDR2 SMNVEV (reference sequence). The CDR3 has 12 amino acids.

This clonotype was observed a handful of times. The chain couples TRBV18 to TRBJ2-5, with D possibly TRBD1 on 6 matching bases. The V end lost 3 bases, the J end lost 5 bases, and 13 bases lay between the germline ends. Germline lookup yields CDR1 KGHSH and CDR2 LQKENI. The CDR3 spans 14 residues. CDR3 sequence (DNA): TGTGCCAGCTCACCTGAGGGACATTGGGAGACCCAGTACTTC. Amino acids: CASSPEGHWETQYF.

The chain links TRBV2 to TRBJ2-6, with unresolved D. Germline lookup yields CDR1 SNHLY and CDR2 FYNNEI. Between the trimmed V and J ends, which lost 6 bases and 0 bases, there was a span of 21 bases. This CDR3 spans 19 amino acids. In nucleotides, the CDR3 is TGTGCCAGCAGCAAAGGATGGGCCAGCCGGAGCTCTGGGGCCAACGTCCTGACTTTC. This sequence encodes CASSKGWASRSSGANVLTF. Looking up the rest from reference TRBV2 and TRBJ2-6 gives the full variable domain: EPEVTQTPSHQVTQMGQEVILRCVPISNHLYFYWYRQILGQKVEFLVSFYNNEISEKSEIFDDQFSVERPDGSNFTLKIRSTKLEDSAMYFCASSKGWASRSSGANVLTFGAGSRLTVL.

This clonotype was observed a few times. The V gene is TRBV12-3 or TRBV12-4, the J gene TRBJ2-3; D is uncertain. The CDR3 consists of 15 residues. Trimming left V 2 bases short and J 2 bases short, with 11 bases between. This CDR3 is CASSLNHDNTDTQYF. The CDR3 coding sequence is TGTGCCAGCAGTTTAAACCATGATAACACAGATACGCAGTATTTT.

This clonotype was detected a few times. V gene TRBV28 combines with J gene TRBJ2-6, with D uncertain. The V gene lost 5 bases and the J gene lost 0 bases, with 11 bases spanning the gap. Germline CDR1 MDHEN, CDR2 SYDVKM. The CDR3 contains 16 residues. This chain's CDR3 is CASSPPWGSGANVLTF. Written as DNA, the CDR3 is TGTGCCAGCAGTCCGCCGTGGGGCTCTGGGGCCAACGTCCTGACTTTC.

This clonotype was seen a few times. This chain connects TRBV21-1 to TRBJ1-5. TRBV21-1 is deemed a pseudogene. This CDR3 spans 16 amino acids. For the CDR3, the DNA is TGTGCCAGCAGCAAAGGGAGGGTTTGTAGCAATCAGCCCCAGCATTTT. Its translation: CASSKGRVCSNQPQHF.

CDR3 amino acids: CASSYFQGDNSPLHF. DNA for the CDR3: TGTGCCAGCAGTTACTTTCAGGGGGACAATTCACCCCTCCACTTT. This chain links TRBV6-5 with TRBJ1-6; 7 nucleotides line up with TRBD1. This CDR3 is 15 amino acids long. CDR1 is MNHEY, CDR2 SVGAGI, per germline. Unmatched junction bases numbered 4, after V lost 1 base and J lost 7 bases.

This clonotype was observed at least ten times. The rearrangement joins TRBV18 to TRBJ2-3, with D perhaps matching TRBD1 or TRBD2 (6 bases each). Trimming cost V 0 bases and J 0 bases, with 13 bases left between them. CDR1 is KGHSH and CDR2 is LQKENI in the germline V gene. The CDR3 length is 17 residues. The DNA of the CDR3 is TGTGCCAGCTCACCACCGCGTACGGGGGCCAGCACAGATACGCAGTATTTT. Amino acid sequence: CASSPPRTGASTDTQYF.

In DNA form, the CDR3 reads TGTGCCAGCAGCGCTAGACAGGGACTCAACTATGGCTACACCTTC. It is translated as CASSARQGLNYGYTF. This sequence joins TRBV9 and TRBJ1-2, with 7 positions matching TRBD1. CDR1 SGDLS and CDR2 YYNGEE come from the germline V gene. This CDR3 has 15 residues. V lost 3 bases and J lost 2; bases outside the gene matches: 7.

Many counts were recorded for this clonotype. This chain links TRBV7-9 with TRBJ1-1; D ambiguous. The CDR3 has 13 residues. The ends were cut back, 5 bases at V and 4 bases at J, with 11 bases in the middle. The germline gives CDR1 SEHNR, CDR2 FQNEAQ (reference sequence). CDR3 sequence (DNA): TGTGCCAGCAGCCAAGAACGGGGCACTGAAGCTTTCTTT. Translated, it gives CASSQERGTEAFF.